The sample holds a few counts of the clone carrying this T cell receptor (beta chain). Its antigen is unidentified. The sample belongs to a study of post-analysis software for immune sequencing data. Study-level background: In terms of disease course, relapsing-remitting, secondary progressive and progressive-relapsing multiple sclerosis were included. Study conclusions and caveats: Five TRBV segments, including TRBV5-6, TRBV5-1 and TRBV20-1, were more frequent in patients than controls.

Prepared TCR beta cDNA libraries contained unique molecular identifiers. Out of roughly 0.85 to 11 million T cells, about 510,000 cDNA molecules were generated. TCRdb re-called the PCR reads with MiXCR, one entry per CDR3 protein. Of hundreds of thousands of distinct CDR3 sequences in the sample, roughly 27% were seen once. Per germline, CDR1 MNHNY and CDR2 SVGAGI (reference sequence). CDR3 length: 14 amino acids. The germline V and J ends were trimmed by 6 bases and 10 bases, with 19 bases remaining between them. This TCR was sampled from a girl aged 5-17 years with multiple sclerosis. Sequenced material: blood. The rearrangement links TRBV6-6 to TRBJ2-1; D may match TRBD1 or TRBD2 (5 bases each). The CDR3 is CASRQGDGTYEQFF. DNA of the CDR3: TGTGCCAGCAGGCAGGGTGATGGGACCTACGAGCAGTTCTTC.